One and the same sample provided the 4 T cell receptor beta chains below, sequenced in a study of T cell clonality in common variable immunodeficiency. Regarding the study as a whole: In common variable immunodeficiency, TCR beta chains reportedly carried fewer deletions and N-nucleotide insertions.

Their specific antigens are unknown. Sequencing was performed with immunoSEQ multiplex PCR; in TCRdb, only in-frame clones are kept and a portion is missing. The record shows over 30,000 clones for this sample, with no singletons present. The sequencing input was peripheral blood mononuclear cells. These receptors all come from a human donor with common variable immunodeficiency.

This clone was detected a few times. The CDR3 end lies 3 residues beyond the end of the read and is filled in from the germline J gene. V is TRBV2 and J is TRBJ2-1; the match to TRBD2 covers 8 bases. The CDR3 is 16 residues long. The junction had 9 bases not matched to a gene; V was cut back by 6 bases and J by 2 bases. Germline loops: CDR1 SNHLY, CDR2 FYNNEI. CDR3 region: CASRARTSGAYNEQFF. The CDR3 bases that were read are TGTGCCAGCAGGGCTAGAACTAGCGGAGCCTACAATGAG.

This clone was counted at least ten times. The missing CDR3 end, 3 residues past where the read stops, is filled in from the germline J gene. The chain links TRBV19 to TRBJ2-2, with a tentative D call TRBD1 (6 bases). The CDR3 extends over 13 amino acids. The ends were cut back, 4 bases at V and 3 bases at J, with 6 bases in the middle. Germline-derived CDR1 and CDR2 are LNHDA and SQIVND (reference sequence). This CDR3 is CASSNRDTGELFF. CDR3 bases read: TGTGCCAGTAGTAACAGGGACACCGGGGAG.

Note on this clone: The read falls 3 residues short of the CDR3 end, and the missing part is taken from the germline J gene. The chain carries TRBV7-8 and TRBJ1-6, with 8 bases identical to TRBD1. Losses at the gene ends were 5 bases for V and 6 bases for J; bases not matched to a gene: 6. This CDR3 comprises 15 residues. In germline, CDR1 is SGHVS, CDR2 FQNEAQ. The CDR3 DNA, read in part, is TGTGCCAGCAGCCTACAGGGGGTTATTAATTCACCC. This codes for CASSLQGVINSP. The full CDR3 reads CASSLQGVINSPLHF.

About this clone: The CDR3 end falls 3 residues outside the read, so it is completed with the germline J gene. The chain is built from TRBV30 and TRBJ1-5; TRBD1 might be the D (6 bases). The CDR3 totals 17 residues. With 0 bases removed from V and 3 bases from J, the gap between germline ends came to 18 bases. CDR1 is GTSNPN and CDR2 is SVGIG in the germline V gene (reference sequence). CDR3 sequence reads: CAWSVRGGRQANQPQHF. Incomplete CDR3 DNA: TGTGCCTGGAGTGTACGAGGGGGACGACAGGCCAATCAGCCC.